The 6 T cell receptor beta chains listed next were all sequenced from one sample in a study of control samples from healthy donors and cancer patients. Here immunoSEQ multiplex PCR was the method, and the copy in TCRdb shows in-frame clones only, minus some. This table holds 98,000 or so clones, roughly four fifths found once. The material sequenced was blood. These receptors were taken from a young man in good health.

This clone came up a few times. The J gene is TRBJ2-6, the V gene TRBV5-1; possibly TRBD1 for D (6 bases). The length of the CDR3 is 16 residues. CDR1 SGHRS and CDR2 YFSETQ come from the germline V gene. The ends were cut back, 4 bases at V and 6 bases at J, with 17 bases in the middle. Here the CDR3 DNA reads TGCGCCAGCAGCCTTGGAACAGGGCACAAGGCCAACGTCCTGACTTTC. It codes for CASSLGTGHKANVLTF.

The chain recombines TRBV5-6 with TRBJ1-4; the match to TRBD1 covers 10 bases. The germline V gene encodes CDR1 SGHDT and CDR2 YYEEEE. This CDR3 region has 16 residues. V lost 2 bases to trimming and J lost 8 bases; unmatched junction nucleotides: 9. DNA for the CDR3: TGTGCCAGCAGCTTCCCCCGACAGGGGGCGCGGGAAAAACTGTTTTTT. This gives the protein CASSFPRQGAREKLFF.

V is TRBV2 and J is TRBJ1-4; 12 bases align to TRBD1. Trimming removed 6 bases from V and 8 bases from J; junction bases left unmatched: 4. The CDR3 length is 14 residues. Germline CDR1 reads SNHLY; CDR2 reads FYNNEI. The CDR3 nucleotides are TGTGCCAGCAGGGCCGGGACAGGGGGCGAAAAACTGTTTTTT. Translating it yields CASRAGTGGEKLFF. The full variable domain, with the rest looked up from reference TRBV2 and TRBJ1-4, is EPEVTQTPSHQVTQMGQEVILRCVPISNHLYFYWYRQILGQKVEFLVSFYNNEISEKSEIFDDQFSVERPDGSNFTLKIRSTKLEDSAMYFCASRAGTGGEKLFFGSGTQLSVL.

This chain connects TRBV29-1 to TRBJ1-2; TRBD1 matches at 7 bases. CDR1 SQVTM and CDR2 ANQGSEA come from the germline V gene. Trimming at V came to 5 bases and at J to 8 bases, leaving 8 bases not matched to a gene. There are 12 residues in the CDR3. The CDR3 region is CSVMTGWEGYTF. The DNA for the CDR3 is TGCAGCGTTATGACAGGGTGGGAAGGCTACACCTTC. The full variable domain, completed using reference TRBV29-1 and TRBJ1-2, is SAVISQKPSRDICQRGTSLTIQCQVDSQVTMMFWYRQQPGQSLTLIATANQGSEATYESGFVIDKFPISRPNLTFSTLTVSNMSPEDSSIYLCSVMTGWEGYTFGSGTRLTVV.

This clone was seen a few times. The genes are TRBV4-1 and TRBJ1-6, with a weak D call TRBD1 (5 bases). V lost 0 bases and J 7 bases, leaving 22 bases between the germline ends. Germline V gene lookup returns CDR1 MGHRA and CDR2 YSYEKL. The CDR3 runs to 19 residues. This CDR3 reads CASSQEFAWRQLGNSPLHF. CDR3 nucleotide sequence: TGCGCCAGCAGCCAAGAATTCGCCTGGAGACAGTTGGGGAATTCACCCCTCCACTTT.

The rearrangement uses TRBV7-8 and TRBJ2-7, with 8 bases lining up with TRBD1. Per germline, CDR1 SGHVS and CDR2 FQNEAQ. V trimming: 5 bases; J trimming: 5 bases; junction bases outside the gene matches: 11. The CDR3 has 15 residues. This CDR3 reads CASSRRTGLGDEQYV. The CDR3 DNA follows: TGTGCCAGCAGCCGTAGGACAGGGCTGGGGGACGAGCAGTACGTC.